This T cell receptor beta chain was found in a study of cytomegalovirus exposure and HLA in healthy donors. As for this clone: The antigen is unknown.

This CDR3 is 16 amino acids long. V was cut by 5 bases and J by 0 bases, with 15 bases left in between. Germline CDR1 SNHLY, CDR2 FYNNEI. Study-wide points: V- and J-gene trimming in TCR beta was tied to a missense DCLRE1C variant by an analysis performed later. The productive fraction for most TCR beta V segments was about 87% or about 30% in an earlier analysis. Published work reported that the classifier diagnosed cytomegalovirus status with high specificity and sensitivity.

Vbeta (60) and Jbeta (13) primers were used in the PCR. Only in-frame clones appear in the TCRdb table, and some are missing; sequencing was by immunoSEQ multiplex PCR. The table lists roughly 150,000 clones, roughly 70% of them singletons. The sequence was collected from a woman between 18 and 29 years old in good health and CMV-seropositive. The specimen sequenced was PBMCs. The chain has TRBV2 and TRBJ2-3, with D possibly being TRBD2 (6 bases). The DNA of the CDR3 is TGTGCCAGCAGTCCGATCGGGCGGGGAAGCACAGATACGCAGTATTTT. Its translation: CASSPIGRGSTDTQYF.